Each of the 26 T cell receptor beta chains below was sequenced from the same sample in a study of CD8+CD57+ T cells in acquired aplastic anemia. TCR beta VDJ and CDR3 profiling used genomic DNA as template. TCRdb reprocessed the reads with MiXCR, giving one entry per CDR3 protein. There are some 170,000 distinct CDR3 sequences in the sample; 70% to 80% occur only once, and roughly half lies in the top ten. By flow cytometry, patients selected for sequencing had shown an expansion of CD8+CD57+ cells. The sequencing input was sorted CD4+, CD8+, or CD8+CD57+ T cells (not recorded which) from PBMCs. Receptors were obtained from a human donor with aplastic anemia.

This clonotype showed up just a few times. The chain joins TRBV15 to TRBJ2-7, with 7 bases identical to TRBD2. The CDR3 has 15 residues. The germline CDR1 and CDR2 sequences are LNHNV and YYDKDF (reference sequence). With 1 base clipped from V and 1 base from J, the junction kept 4 bases outside the gene matches. Here the CDR3 reads CATSRVREHSYEQYF. CDR3 bases: TGTGCCACCAGCAGAGTGCGGGAGCATTCCTACGAGCAGTACTTC.

The chain links TRBV24-1 to TRBJ1-4, with 7 bases identical to TRBD1. The CDR3 contains 14 residues. V gave up 2 bases and J gave up 7 bases; unmatched junction bases: 3. Germline CDR1 is KGHDR and CDR2 is SFDVKD. CDR3 nucleotide sequence: TGTGCCACCAGTGATTCGACAGGGAGTGAAAAACTGTTTTTT. Translated: CATSDSTGSEKLFF.

As to this clonotype: The CDR3 carries no conserved terminal phenylalanine or tryptophan, so it likely arises from a read error. CDR3 amino acids: CATSRDHRGEQYY. DNA for the CDR3: TGTGCCACCAGCAGAGACCACAGGGGCGAGCAGTACTAC. V gene TRBV15 combines with J gene TRBJ2-7, with TRBD1 matching over 7 bases. Germline V CDR1 and CDR2: LNHNV, YYDKDF (reference sequence). V was pared by 0 bases and J by 6 bases, with 2 bases of the junction left unmatched. The CDR3 is 13 residues long.

In this sample, this clonotype turned up a few times. The gene calls are TRBV7-9 and TRBJ2-7; no clear D. The germline gives CDR1 SEHNR, CDR2 FQNEAQ (reference sequence). This CDR3 contains 15 residues. V lost 3 bases to trimming and J lost 3 bases, with 15 bases between them. The CDR3 here is CASSFAQPNGYEQYF. CDR3 nucleotide sequence: TGTGCCAGCAGCTTCGCCCAACCGAATGGCTACGAGCAGTACTTC.

This CDR3 reads CASSLAASYEQYF. CDR3 coding DNA: TGTGCCAGCAGCTTGGCGGCCTCCTACGAGCAGTACTTC. The chain couples TRBV19 to TRBJ2-7; the D is unclear. This CDR3 contains 13 residues. V dropped 9 bases and J dropped 0 bases, with 12 bases sitting between them. The germline V gene has CDR1 LNHDA and CDR2 SQIVND (reference sequence).

The chain employs TRBV15 and TRBJ1-1; D is ambiguous. The CDR3 is made up of 16 amino acids. Germline loops: CDR1 LNHNV, CDR2 YYDKDF (reference sequence). V dropped 0 bases and J dropped 1 base, with 12 bases sitting between them. The CDR3 loop reads CATSRDWEYANTEAFF. CDR3 in DNA: TGTGCCACCAGCAGAGATTGGGAGTACGCGAACACTGAAGCTTTCTTT.

The CDR3 loop is CASSARTGQIYEQYF. The CDR3 region has the DNA TGTGCCAGCAGCGCCCGGACAGGCCAGATCTACGAGCAGTACTTC. The V and J genes are TRBV7-8 and TRBJ2-7; 7 bases line up with TRBD1. Germline V gene data show CDR1 as SGHVS and CDR2 as FQNEAQ. The V segment lost 5 bases and the J segment 3 bases; nucleotides outside the gene matches: 10. The CDR3 has 15 amino acids. The full variable domain, its missing parts supplied by reference TRBV7-8 and TRBJ2-7, is GAGVSQSPRYKVAKRGQDVALRCDPISGHVSLFWYQQALGQGPEFLTYFQNEAQLDKSGLPSDRFFAERPEGSVSTLKIQRTQQEDSAVYLCASSARTGQIYEQYFGPGTRLTVT.

Concerning this clonotype: At one end, the junction sequence differs from germline, possibly due to a read error. This rearrangement joins TRBV7-6 to TRBJ2-3, with 9 positions matching TRBD2. The CDR3 consists of 14 residues. The germline V gene encodes CDR1 SGHVS and CDR2 FNYEAQ. CDR3 bases: TGTGCCAGCAGCCTAGCGGGGAATACAGATACGCAGTATTTT. Encoded protein: CASSLAGNTDTQYF.

The rearrangement uses TRBV2 and TRBJ2-1; 11 bases line up with TRBD1. This CDR3 is 15 amino acids long. V shed 6 bases, J shed 5 bases, and the junction held 6 bases outside the gene matches. Germline V gene data show CDR1 as SNHLY and CDR2 as FYNNEI. CDR3 nucleotide sequence: TGTGCCAGCAGGGACAGGGGGCCGAGTCACAATGAGCAGTTCTTC. Translating it yields CASRDRGPSHNEQFF.

The gene calls are TRBV29-1 and TRBJ2-7; 8 positions match TRBD1. CDR1 and CDR2 (germline): SQVTM, ANQGSEA. The CDR3 loop spans 13 amino acids. V lost 7 bases, J lost 4 bases, and 9 bases stayed unmatched. The CDR3 bases are TGCAGCGCCGAGGACAGGGCCAATTACGAGCAGTACTTC. It is translated as CSAEDRANYEQYF.

There are a few counts of this clonotype. The V and J genes are TRBV7-9 and TRBJ2-5; 7 bases agree with TRBD1. This CDR3 is built from 15 residues. Germline V gene lookup returns CDR1 SEHNR and CDR2 FQNEAQ (reference sequence). J lost 5 bases, V lost 5 bases, and 11 bases had no gene match. CDR3 in amino acids: CASSPRDSLRETQYF. The CDR3 coding sequence is TGTGCCAGCAGCCCCCGGGACAGCTTGAGGGAGACCCAGTACTTC.

This chain uses TRBV6-5 with TRBJ2-5, with D perhaps matching TRBD1 (5 bases). Trimming stripped 2 bases from V and 11 bases from J, with 9 bases between. The CDR3 runs 11 residues. Germline assignment: CDR1 MNHEY and CDR2 SVGAGI. The CDR3 here is CASSYVGAQYF. CDR3 sequence (DNA): TGTGCCAGCAGTTACGTAGGGGCACAGTACTTC.

This clonotype was detected many times. The genes are TRBV6-1 and TRBJ1-2; TRBD1 is a possible D gene (6 bases). Germline-derived CDR1 and CDR2 are MNHNS and SASEGT. This CDR3 region has 15 residues. V shed 2 bases and J shed 4 bases, with 14 bases lying between them. CDR3: CASSERQEGGYGYTF. CDR3 nucleotide sequence: TGTGCCAGCAGTGAAAGACAGGAGGGTGGCTATGGCTACACCTTC.

Only one count was recorded for this clonotype. The chain has TRBV7-2 and TRBJ2-7; 8 positions match TRBD2. Germline values: CDR1 SGHTA, CDR2 FQGNSA. J gave up 2 bases and V 2 bases, and 5 bases lay outside the gene matches. The CDR3 length is 15 residues. CDR3 in DNA: TGTGCCAGCAGCTTAACTCTTAGCGGGGCCTACGAGCAGTACTTC. This codes for CASSLTLSGAYEQYF. The full variable domain, with the rest looked up from reference TRBV7-2 and TRBJ2-7, is GAGVSQSPSNKVTEKGKDVELRCDPISGHTALYWYRQSLGQGLEFLIYFQGNSAPDKSGLPSDRFSAERTGGSVSTLTIQRTQQEDSAVYLCASSLTLSGAYEQYFGPGTRLTVT.

The J gene is TRBJ2-7, the V gene TRBV7-2; D not resolved. The CDR3 runs to 12 residues. Germline V gives CDR1 SGHTA, CDR2 FQGNSA. Trimming took off 5 bases at V and 8 bases at J, with 13 bases between the two ends. The CDR3 loop is CASSPPSGQQYF. As DNA, the CDR3 is TGTGCCAGCAGCCCCCCGAGTGGGCAGCAGTACTTC. Using reference TRBV7-2 and TRBJ2-7 for the parts outside the CDR3, the full variable domain is GAGVSQSPSNKVTEKGKDVELRCDPISGHTALYWYRQSLGQGLEFLIYFQGNSAPDKSGLPSDRFSAERTGGSVSTLTIQRTQQEDSAVYLCASSPPSGQQYFGPGTRLTVT.

The chain uses TRBV24-1 and TRBJ2-3; D possibly corresponds to TRBD1 (6 bases). The V end lost 3 bases, the J end lost 6 bases, and 12 bases lay between the germline ends. This CDR3 is built from 14 residues. Germline V gene sequence: CDR1 KGHDR, CDR2 SFDVKD. The CDR3 sequence: CATSDPQGFDTQYF. Here the CDR3 DNA reads TGTGCCACCAGTGATCCACAGGGTTTCGATACGCAGTATTTT.

This clonotype was recorded many times. This sequence joins TRBV19 and TRBJ1-5; D remains ambiguous. V lost 3 bases and J lost 2, with 11 bases in between. The CDR3 consists of 15 residues. Germline lookup yields CDR1 LNHDA and CDR2 SQIVND (reference sequence). The CDR3 region is CASSISATGNQPQHF. The DNA for the CDR3 is TGTGCCAGTAGTATCTCGGCGACCGGCAATCAGCCCCAGCATTTT.

This clonotype was recorded many times. J is TRBJ2-1 and V is TRBV6-2 or TRBV6-3; D gene uncertain. The germline gives CDR1 MNHEY, CDR2 SVGEGT. The CDR3 spans 15 residues. V lost 3 bases and J 7 bases, leaving 16 bases between the germline ends. This CDR3 is CASSYTQDLENEQFF. DNA of the CDR3: TGTGCCAGCAGTTATACCCAGGACCTAGAGAATGAGCAGTTCTTC.

In its sample, this clonotype was seen a few times. The CDR3 sequence is CATYGQFSPTSGGTDTQYF. CDR3 bases: TGTGCCACCTACGGACAGTTTAGCCCTACTAGCGGGGGGACAGATACGCAGTATTTT. The chain uses TRBV15 and TRBJ2-3; 12 bases match TRBD2. This CDR3 spans 19 amino acids. CDR1 is LNHNV, CDR2 YYDKDF, per germline (reference sequence). V was pared by 8 bases and J by 3 bases, with 18 bases of the junction left unmatched. Complete variable domain (other parts from reference TRBV15 and TRBJ2-3): DAMVIQNPRYQVTQFGKPVTLSCSQTLNHNVMYWYQQKSSQAPKLLFHYYDKDFNNEADTPDNFQSRRPNTSFCFLDIRSPGLGDTAMYLCATYGQFSPTSGGTDTQYFGPGTRLTVL.

This chain connects TRBV20-1 to TRBJ1-5, with D possibly matching TRBD1 (5 bases). The CDR3 spans 15 residues. The V end lost 5 bases, the J end lost 0 bases, and 14 bases lay between the germline ends. Germline V gene data show CDR1 as DFQATT and CDR2 as SNEGSKA (reference sequence). The CDR3 is CSAPDSQHSNQPQHF. CDR3 nucleotide sequence: TGCAGTGCTCCCGACAGCCAGCATAGCAATCAGCCCCAGCATTTT.

This chain uses TRBV10-1 with TRBJ1-5, with 11 bases matching TRBD1. The trim removed 8 bases at V and 0 bases at J, leaving 12 bases unmatched. CDR1 is WNHNN, CDR2 SYGVQD, per germline (reference sequence). This CDR3 comprises 18 residues. The CDR3 DNA reads as TGCGCCAGCGGCGGACCTGGACAGGGGGCCTCTAGCAATCAGCCCCAGCATTTT. Translation: CASGGPGQGASSNQPQHF.

V usage is TRBV24-1 and J usage is TRBJ1-5, with D unclear. Per the germline V gene, CDR1 is KGHDR and CDR2 is SFDVKD. Trimming shortened V by 5 bases and J by 7 bases, and 8 bases separated the two germline ends. This CDR3 contains 12 residues. DNA for the CDR3: TGTGCCACCAGTGGCTCGGGGCAGCCCCAGCATTTT. Its protein is CATSGSGQPQHF.

The table lists this clonotype with a count of one. The rearrangement uses TRBV2 and TRBJ1-1; no clear D. This CDR3 has 14 residues. The germline CDR1 and CDR2 sequences are SNHLY and FYNNEI. The V gene lost 3 bases and the J gene lost 0 bases, with 8 bases spanning the gap. The CDR3 DNA follows: TGTGCCAGCAGTGAGTGGGCCATGAACACTGAAGCTTTCTTT. This encodes CASSEWAMNTEAFF.

As for this clonotype: Since no conserved phenylalanine or tryptophan closes the CDR3, a read error is the likely cause. The V call is TRBV20-1, the J call TRBJ2-7; tentative D call: TRBD1 (5 bases). V was shortened by 2 bases and J by 1 base, with 9 bases between the two germline ends. Germline V gene lookup returns CDR1 DFQATT and CDR2 SNEGSKA (reference sequence). CDR3 length: 13 residues. The CDR3 nucleotides are TGCAGTGCTAGACCCGACAGTTCCTACGAGCAGTACTCC. This encodes CSARPDSSYEQYS.

This rearrangement joins TRBV7-6 to TRBJ1-6; the match to TRBD1 covers 9 bases. The germline V gene has CDR1 SGHVS and CDR2 FNYEAQ. The V gene end was trimmed by 4 bases and the J gene end by 4 bases; junction bases not matched to a gene: 2. The CDR3 has 15 residues. CDR3 residues: CASSSGTGYNSPLHF. The CDR3 nucleotides are TGTGCCAGCAGCTCGGGGACAGGGTATAATTCACCCCTCCACTTT.

This chain joins TRBV7-3 and TRBJ2-2; unclear D gene. Germline CDR1 reads SGHTA; CDR2 reads FQGTGA. The V and J ends lost 2 bases and 8 bases respectively, with 3 bases between them. The CDR3 extends over 11 amino acids. The CDR3 nucleotides read TGTGCCAGCAGCTTATTTGGGGAGCTGTTTTTT. As protein: CASSLFGELFF.